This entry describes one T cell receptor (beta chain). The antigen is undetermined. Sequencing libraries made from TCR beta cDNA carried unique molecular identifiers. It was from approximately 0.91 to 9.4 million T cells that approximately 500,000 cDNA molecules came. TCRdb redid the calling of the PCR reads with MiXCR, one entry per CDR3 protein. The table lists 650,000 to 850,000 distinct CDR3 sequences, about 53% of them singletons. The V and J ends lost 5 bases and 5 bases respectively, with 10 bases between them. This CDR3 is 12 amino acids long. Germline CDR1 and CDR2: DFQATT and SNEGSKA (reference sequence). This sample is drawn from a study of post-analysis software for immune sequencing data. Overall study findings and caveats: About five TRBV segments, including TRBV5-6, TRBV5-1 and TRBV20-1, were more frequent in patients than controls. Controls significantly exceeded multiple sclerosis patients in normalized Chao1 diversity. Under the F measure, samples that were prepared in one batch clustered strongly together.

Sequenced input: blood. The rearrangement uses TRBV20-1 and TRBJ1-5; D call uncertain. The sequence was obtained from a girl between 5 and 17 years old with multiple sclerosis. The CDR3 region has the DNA TGCAGTGCTCCTCCGGGCTATCAGCCCCAGCATTTT. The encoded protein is CSAPPGYQPQHF.